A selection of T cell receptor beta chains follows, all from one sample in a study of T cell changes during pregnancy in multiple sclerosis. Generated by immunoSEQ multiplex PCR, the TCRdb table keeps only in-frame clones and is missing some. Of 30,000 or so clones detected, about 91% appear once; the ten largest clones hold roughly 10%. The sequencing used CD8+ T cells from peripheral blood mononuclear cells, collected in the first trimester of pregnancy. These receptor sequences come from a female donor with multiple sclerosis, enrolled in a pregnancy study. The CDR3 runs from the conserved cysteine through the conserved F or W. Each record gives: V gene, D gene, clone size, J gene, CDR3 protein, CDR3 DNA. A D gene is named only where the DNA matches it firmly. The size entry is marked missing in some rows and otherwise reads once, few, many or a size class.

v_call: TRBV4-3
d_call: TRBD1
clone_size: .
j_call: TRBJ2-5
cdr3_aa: CASSHHRDRGSAETQYF
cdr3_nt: TGCGCCAGCAGCCACCACCGGGACAGGGGTTCGGCAGAGACCCAGTACTTC

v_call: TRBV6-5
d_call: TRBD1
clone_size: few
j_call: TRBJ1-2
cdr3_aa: CASSYLGTGGTYGYTF
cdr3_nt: TGTGCCAGCAGTTACCTTGGGACAGGGGGCACCTATGGCTACACCTTC

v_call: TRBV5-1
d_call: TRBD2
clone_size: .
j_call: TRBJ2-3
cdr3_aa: CASSWTRKADTQYF
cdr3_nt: TGCGCCAGCAGCTGGACTAGAAAGGCAGATACGCAGTATTTT

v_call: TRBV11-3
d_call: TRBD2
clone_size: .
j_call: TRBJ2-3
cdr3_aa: CASSQLAGVTDTQYF
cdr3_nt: TGTGCCAGCAGCCAACTAGCGGGAGTCACAGATACGCAGTATTTT

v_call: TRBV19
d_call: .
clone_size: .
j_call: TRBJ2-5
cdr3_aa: CASSINGQTGETQYF
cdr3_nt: TGTGCCAGTAGTATCAACGGTCAAACAGGGGAGACCCAGTACTTC

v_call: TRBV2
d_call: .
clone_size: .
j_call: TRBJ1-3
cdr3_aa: CASSDIQEGTGNTIYF
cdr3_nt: TGTGCCAGCAGTGACATCCAGGAGGGTACTGGAAACACCATATATTTT

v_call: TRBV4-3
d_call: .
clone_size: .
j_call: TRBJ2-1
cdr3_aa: CASSQDGESSYNEQFF
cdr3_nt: TGCGCCAGCAGCCAAGATGGAGAGAGCTCCTACAATGAGCAGTTCTTC

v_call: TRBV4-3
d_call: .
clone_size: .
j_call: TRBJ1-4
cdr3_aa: CASSQDLREGLSRKLFF
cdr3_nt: TGCGCCAGCAGCCAAGATTTGAGGGAGGGGCTTTCCAGGAAACTGTTTTTT

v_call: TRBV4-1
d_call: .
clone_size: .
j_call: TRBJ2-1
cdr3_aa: CASSQPTDTYNEQFF
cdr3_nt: TGCGCCAGCAGCCAACCGACAGATACCTACAATGAGCAGTTCTTC

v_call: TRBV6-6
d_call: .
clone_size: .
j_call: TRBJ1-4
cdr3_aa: CASSWDPHREELFF
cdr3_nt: TGTGCCAGCAGTTGGGACCCCCATCGGGAGGAACTGTTTTTT

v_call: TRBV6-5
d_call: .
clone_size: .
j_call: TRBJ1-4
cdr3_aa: CASSPRFTRGEKLFF
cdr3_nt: TGTGCCAGCAGTCCGCGGTTCACTCGGGGTGAAAAACTGTTTTTT

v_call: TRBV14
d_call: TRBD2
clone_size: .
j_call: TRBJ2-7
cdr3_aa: CASSQDPTSGSLPGEQYF
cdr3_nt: TGTGCCAGCAGCCAAGACCCGACTAGCGGGAGCCTTCCGGGTGAGCAGTACTTC

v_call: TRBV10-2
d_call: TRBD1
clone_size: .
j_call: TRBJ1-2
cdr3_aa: CASGKTGGPISHGYTF
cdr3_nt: TGCGCCAGTGGAAAGACAGGGGGCCCGATTAGTCATGGCTACACCTTC

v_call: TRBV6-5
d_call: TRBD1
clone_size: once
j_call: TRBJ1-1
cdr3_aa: CASSRDSYLTEAFF
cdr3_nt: TGTGCCAGCAGTCGGGACAGTTATCTGACTGAAGCTTTCTTT

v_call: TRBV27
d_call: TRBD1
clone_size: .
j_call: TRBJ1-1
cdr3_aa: CASSRTGLSTEAFF
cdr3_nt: TGTGCCAGCAGCCGGACAGGGCTGAGCACTGAAGCTTTCTTT

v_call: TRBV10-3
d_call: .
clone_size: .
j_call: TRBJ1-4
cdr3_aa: CAISDPDRTNEKLFF
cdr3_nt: TGTGCCATCAGTGACCCCGACAGGACTAATGAAAAACTGTTTTTT

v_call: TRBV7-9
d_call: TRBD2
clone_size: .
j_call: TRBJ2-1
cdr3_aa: CASSLIQGLAAYNEQFF
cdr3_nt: TGTGCCAGCAGCTTAATTCAGGGTCTAGCGGCCTACAATGAGCAGTTCTTC

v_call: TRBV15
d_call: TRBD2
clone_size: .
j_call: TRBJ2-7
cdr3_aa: CATSRGGGVHEQYF
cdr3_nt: TGTGCCACCAGCAGAGGTGGGGGGGTCCACGAGCAGTACTTC

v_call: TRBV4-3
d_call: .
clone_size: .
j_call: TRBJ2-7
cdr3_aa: CASSQDLSRGPISYEQYF
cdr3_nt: TGCGCCAGCAGCCAAGATCTCAGCAGGGGTCCAATCTCCTACGAGCAGTACTTC

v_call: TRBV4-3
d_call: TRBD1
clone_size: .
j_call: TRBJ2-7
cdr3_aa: CASSHDGTGAYEQYF
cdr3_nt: TGCGCCAGCAGCCACGACGGGACAGGGGCCTACGAGCAGTACTTC

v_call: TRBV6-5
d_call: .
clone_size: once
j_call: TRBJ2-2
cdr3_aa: CASSRNTGELFF
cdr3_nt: TGTGCCAGCTCTAGGAACACCGGGGAGCTGTTTTTT

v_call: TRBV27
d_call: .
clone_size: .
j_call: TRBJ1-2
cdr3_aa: CASSFDRLGGYTF
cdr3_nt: TGTGCCAGCAGTTTCGACAGGCTAGGCGGCTACACCTTC

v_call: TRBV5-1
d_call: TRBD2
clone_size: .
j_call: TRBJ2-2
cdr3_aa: CASSLALSPSGGSGELFF
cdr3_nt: TGCGCCAGCAGCTTGGCCCTAAGTCCTTCCGGCGGGAGCGGGGAGCTGTTTTTT

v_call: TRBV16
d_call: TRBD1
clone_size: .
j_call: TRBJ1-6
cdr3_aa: CASSLSDRGNSPLHF
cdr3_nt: TGTGCCAGCAGCCTGTCGGACAGGGGTAATTCACCCCTCCACTTT

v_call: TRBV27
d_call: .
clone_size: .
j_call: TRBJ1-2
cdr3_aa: CASSLFLGAVDGYTF
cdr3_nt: TGTGCCAGCAGTTTATTTTTGGGGGCGGTCGATGGCTACACCTTC

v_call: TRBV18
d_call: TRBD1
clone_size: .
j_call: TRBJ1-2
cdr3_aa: CASSPDRGVYGYTF
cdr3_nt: TGTGCCAGCTCACCGGACAGGGGGGTCTATGGCTACACCTTC

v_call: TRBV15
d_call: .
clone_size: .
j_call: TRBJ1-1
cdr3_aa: CATSRREKNTEAFF
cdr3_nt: TGTGCCACCAGCAGGAGGGAGAAGAACACTGAAGCTTTCTTT

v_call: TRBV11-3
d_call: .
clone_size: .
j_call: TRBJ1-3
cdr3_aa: CASSLVPGAYSGNTIYF
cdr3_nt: TGTGCCAGCAGCTTAGTCCCAGGGGCCTACTCTGGAAACACCATATATTTT

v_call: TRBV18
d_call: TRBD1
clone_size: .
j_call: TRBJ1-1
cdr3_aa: CASSPTGQGAVTEAFF
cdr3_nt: TGTGCCAGCTCACCGACCGGACAGGGGGCAGTCACTGAAGCTTTCTTT

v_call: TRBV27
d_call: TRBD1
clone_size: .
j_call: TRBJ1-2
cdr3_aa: CASSAGTGTAVVFGYTF
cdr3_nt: TGTGCCAGCAGTGCCGGGACAGGGACCGCTGTGGTTTTTGGCTACACCTTC

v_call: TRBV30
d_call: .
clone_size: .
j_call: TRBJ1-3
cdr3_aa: CAYLGTAGLRDSGNTIYF
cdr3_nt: TGTGCCTACCTGGGGACGGCCGGCTTGCGGGACTCTGGAAACACCATATATTTT

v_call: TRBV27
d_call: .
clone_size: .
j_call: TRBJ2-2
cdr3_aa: CASSRIGGELFF
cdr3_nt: TGTGCCAGCAGTCGCATCGGCGGGGAGCTGTTTTTT

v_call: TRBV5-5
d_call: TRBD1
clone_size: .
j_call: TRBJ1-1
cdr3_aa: CASSADRVVTEAFF
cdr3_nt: TGTGCCAGCAGCGCCGACAGGGTCGTCACTGAAGCTTTCTTT

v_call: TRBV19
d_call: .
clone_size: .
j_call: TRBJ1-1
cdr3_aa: CASSPSIQGPEAFF
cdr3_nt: TGTGCCAGTAGTCCCTCTATTCAGGGGCCTGAAGCTTTCTTT

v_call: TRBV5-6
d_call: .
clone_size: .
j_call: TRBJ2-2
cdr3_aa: CASSRTRNTGELFF
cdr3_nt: TGTGCCAGCAGCCGCACTAGGAACACCGGGGAGCTGTTTTTT

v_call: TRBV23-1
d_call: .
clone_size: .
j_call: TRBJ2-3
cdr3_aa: CASSQSPGATDTQYF
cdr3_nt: TGCGCCAGCAGTCAATCTCCAGGGGCCACAGATACGCAGTATTTT

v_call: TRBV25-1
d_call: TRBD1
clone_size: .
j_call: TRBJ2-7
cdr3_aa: CASRNRGPTYEQYF
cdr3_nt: TGTGCCAGCAGAAACAGGGGGCCGACCTACGAGCAGTACTTC

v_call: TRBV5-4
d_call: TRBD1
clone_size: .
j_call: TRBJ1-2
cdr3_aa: CASRRDREDGYTF
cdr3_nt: TGTGCCAGCAGGCGGGACAGGGAGGATGGCTACACCTTC

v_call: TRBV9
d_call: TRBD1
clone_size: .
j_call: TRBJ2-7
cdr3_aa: CASSVATGQGYEQYF
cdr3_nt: TGTGCCAGCAGCGTAGCTACGGGACAGGGCTACGAGCAGTACTTC

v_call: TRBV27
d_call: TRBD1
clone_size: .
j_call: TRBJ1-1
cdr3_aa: CASSPGQGVAEAFF
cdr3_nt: TGTGCCAGCAGTCCTGGACAGGGGGTCGCTGAAGCTTTCTTT

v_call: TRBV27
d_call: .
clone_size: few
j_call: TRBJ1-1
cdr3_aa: CASRMSQGTEAFF
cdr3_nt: TGTGCCAGCAGGATGTCACAGGGCACTGAAGCTTTCTTT

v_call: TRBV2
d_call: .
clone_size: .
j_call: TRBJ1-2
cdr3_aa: CASSPRIDRLFNGYTF
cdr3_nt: TGTGCCAGCAGTCCCCGAATTGACAGGCTTTTCAACGGCTACACCTTC

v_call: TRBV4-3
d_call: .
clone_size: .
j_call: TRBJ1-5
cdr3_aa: CASRLDRNSNQPQHF
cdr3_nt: TGCGCCAGCAGGCTCGACAGAAATAGCAATCAGCCCCAGCATTTT

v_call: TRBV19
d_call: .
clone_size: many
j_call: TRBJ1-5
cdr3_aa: CASSLAPPEPQHF
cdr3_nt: TGTGCCAGTAGTTTAGCCCCCCCGGAGCCCCAGCATTTT

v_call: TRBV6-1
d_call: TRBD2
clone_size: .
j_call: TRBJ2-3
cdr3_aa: CASSESASGGWDTQYF
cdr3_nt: TGTGCCAGCAGTGAATCGGCTAGCGGGGGTTGGGATACGCAGTATTTT